These T cell receptor beta chains were read from a single sample in a study of shared clonotypes between healthy human individuals. The assay was immunoSEQ multiplex PCR, and TCRdb's table has in-frame clones only and misses some. The table shows approximately 2,200,000 clones, with about 92% occurring only once. The specimen was naive CD8+ T cells from PBMCs. These receptors all stem from a man younger than 30 in good health. Some clones in this sample may be carry-over from other donors' samples. Each CDR3 is given with its conserved first and last residue. The size of a clone is reported for some rows only, either as once, few or many, or as a class for expanded clones.

V	J	size	CDR3
TRBV5-4	TRBJ2-1	NA	CASTSARGRDNEQFF
TRBV15	TRBJ2-7	NA	CATSLRDSYEQYF
TRBV6-4	TRBJ1-5	NA	CASSLNQPQHF
TRBV7-6	TRBJ2-7	NA	CASSLVAGVRYEQYF
TRBV9	TRBJ1-5	NA	CASSPSGGTNQPQHF
TRBV19	TRBJ1-5	once	CASTLTTGGFYQPQHF
TRBV7-9	TRBJ1-3	once	CASRTAGPGNTIYF
TRBV9	TRBJ2-1	NA	CASSVPGTGVWNEQFF
TRBV29-1	TRBJ2-1	NA	CSAGLNEQFF
TRBV4-1	TRBJ1-1	few	CASSPATGRNTEAFF
TRBV5-3	TRBJ1-5	NA	CARSSGQGREEPQHF
TRBV6-1	TRBJ1-5	NA	CASSEAVGPVQPQHF
TRBV6-6	TRBJ2-3	NA	CASSYFAGATDTQYF
TRBV9	TRBJ2-3	NA	CASSVVVGKADTQYF
TRBV27	TRBJ2-7	NA	CASSLLFNSYEQYF
TRBV30	TRBJ2-7	NA	CAWTPLGSYEQYF
TRBV27	TRBJ2-7	NA	CATTIGRSGGIWEQYF
TRBV11-2	TRBJ2-7	NA	CASSPDLPYEQYF
TRBV7-9	TRBJ2-2	NA	CASSLDSASTTGELFF
TRBV7-9	TRBJ1-6	NA	CASSLDGYPWTLHF
TRBV7-9	TRBJ1-4	NA	CASSLWDRGVDEKLFF
TRBV5-6	TRBJ2-5	NA	CASSLVTSGLRETQYF
TRBV14	TRBJ2-7	NA	CASSQRFGTGVEQYF
TRBV6-1	TRBJ1-2	few	CASSERYYGYTF
TRBV5-1	TRBJ2-2	NA	CASSLPTGTANTGELFF
TRBV7-9	TRBJ2-3	NA	CASSVELDTDTQYF
TRBV15	TRBJ2-7	NA	CATSREGQGVHEQYF
TRBV4-3	TRBJ2-2	NA	CASSPLTGGRHTGELFF
TRBV27	TRBJ2-7	NA	CASSSLGGTDHYEQYF
TRBV28	TRBJ1-1	NA	CASSPPGTDNTEAFF
TRBV7-2	TRBJ2-7	NA	CASSPRAREGAEQYF
TRBV9	TRBJ1-1	NA	CASSVDGDPGLGTEAFF
TRBV11-2	TRBJ2-5	NA	CAVLLGRAGETQYF
TRBV9	TRBJ1-1	NA	CASSVGGWTEAFF
TRBV11-1	TRBJ2-7	NA	CASSPPVPGRGYEQYF
TRBV7-8	TRBJ1-5	NA	CASSAPGGVRNQPQHF
TRBV11-2	TRBJ2-1	NA	CASSLSSGTHNEQFF
TRBV6-5	TRBJ2-7	NA	CASSPGQSYEQYF
TRBV15	TRBJ1-5	NA	CATSRASGLQPQHF
TRBV4-1	TRBJ1-5	NA	CASSQAGRGNQPQHF
TRBV15	TRBJ2-7	NA	CATSSDDRGSYEQYF
TRBV19	TRBJ2-5	once	CASSPRPFAGQETQYF
TRBV29-1	TRBJ1-2	NA	CSVEDPDRLGYGYTF
TRBV27	TRBJ2-3	NA	CASRKADSLTDTQYF
TRBV25-1	TRBJ2-7	NA	CASSEPSAFHYEQYF
TRBV27	TRBJ2-7	NA	CATSNLKLLPYEQYF
TRBV19	TRBJ2-5	NA	CASTASGSILETQYF
TRBV7-2	TRBJ1-2	NA	CASSERGQGPYGYTF
TRBV27	TRBJ2-1	NA	CASSFRGYNEQFF
TRBV27	TRBJ2-7	NA	CASSFSQKYEQYF
TRBV19	TRBJ1-1	once	CASSITGLGWNTEAFF
TRBV11-2	TRBJ1-1	few	CASSSTLNTEAFF
TRBV28	TRBJ2-1	NA	CASSTRYLSYNEQFF
TRBV6-1	TRBJ2-3	NA	CASSESVRVSTDTQYF
TRBV28	TRBJ1-1	NA	CASSLGGPFNTEAFF
TRBV27	TRBJ2-1	few	CASSLGDEQFF
TRBV27	TRBJ2-3	NA	CASRTPDTQYF